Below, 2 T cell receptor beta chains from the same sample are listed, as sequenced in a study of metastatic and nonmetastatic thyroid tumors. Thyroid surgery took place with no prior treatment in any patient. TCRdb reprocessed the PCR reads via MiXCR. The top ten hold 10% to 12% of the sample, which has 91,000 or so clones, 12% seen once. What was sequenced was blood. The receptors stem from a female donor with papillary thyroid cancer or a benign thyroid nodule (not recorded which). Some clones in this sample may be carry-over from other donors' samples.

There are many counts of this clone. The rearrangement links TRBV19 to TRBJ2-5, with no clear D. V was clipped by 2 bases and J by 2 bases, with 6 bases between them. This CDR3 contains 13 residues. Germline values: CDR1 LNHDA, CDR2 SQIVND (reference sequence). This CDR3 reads CASSIWQQETQYF. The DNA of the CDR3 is TGTGCCAGTAGTATATGGCAGCAAGAGACCCAGTACTTC. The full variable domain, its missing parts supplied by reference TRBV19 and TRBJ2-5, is DGGITQSPKYLFRKEGQNVTLSCEQNLNHDAMYWYRQDPGQGLRLIYYSQIVNDFQKGDIAEGYSVSREKKESFPLTVTSAQKNPTAFYLCASSIWQQETQYFGPGTRLLVL.

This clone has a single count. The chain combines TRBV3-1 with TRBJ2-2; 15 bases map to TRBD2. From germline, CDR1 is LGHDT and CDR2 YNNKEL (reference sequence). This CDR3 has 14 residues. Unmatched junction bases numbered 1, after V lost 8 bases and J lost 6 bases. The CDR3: CASGLAGGPGELFF. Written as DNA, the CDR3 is TGTGCCAGCGGACTAGCGGGGGGGCCCGGGGAGCTGTTTTTT.